This T cell receptor (beta chain) came from a study of blood T cell repertoires in COVID-19. TCRdb's copy holds only in-frame clones and misses some; the assay was immunoSEQ multiplex PCR. This table holds 430,000 or so clones, about 88% found once. The V segment lost 1 base and the J segment 1 base; nucleotides outside the gene matches: 9. The germline gives CDR1 MNHNS, CDR2 SASEGT. The CDR3 is 19 amino acids. This clone was detected only once. This receptor was taken from a woman under 30 who had been exposed to COVID-19. Specimen: PBMCs or T cells enriched from blood (not recorded which). The chain links TRBV6-1 to TRBJ2-4; 11 positions match TRBD2. The CDR3 DNA reads as TGTGCCAGCAGTGAAGTCTATAGCGGGAGGGCAGGGGCCAAAAACATTCAGTACTTC. Amino acid sequence: CASSEVYSGRAGAKNIQYF.